The present T cell receptor (beta chain) was sequenced within a study of response to subunit inactivated influenza vaccine. Study-wide results and limits: Each seasonal influenza vaccination recruits few new T cells, the authors suggested.

With 4 bases clipped from V and 2 bases from J, the junction kept 12 bases outside the gene matches. Germline CDR1 and CDR2: SGHRS and YFSETQ. The CDR3 loop spans 18 amino acids. TCRdb re-derived calls from the RT-PCR reads in MiXCR, one entry per CDR3 protein. In the table there are some 600,000 distinct CDR3 sequences, about 14% of which are singletons. About this clonotype itself: As yet, its antigen is unknown.

The clonotype originates from a man aged 45-60 years who received an inactivated influenza vaccine. The chain carries TRBV5-1 and TRBJ2-7; TRBD2 matches at 13 bases. The source was PBMCs from blood, collected 14 to 15 days before vaccination. The CDR3 loop reads CASSPLLGLAGVPYEQYF. The CDR3 DNA reads TGCGCCAGCAGCCCTCTTCTCGGACTAGCGGGAGTTCCCTACGAGCAGTACTTC.